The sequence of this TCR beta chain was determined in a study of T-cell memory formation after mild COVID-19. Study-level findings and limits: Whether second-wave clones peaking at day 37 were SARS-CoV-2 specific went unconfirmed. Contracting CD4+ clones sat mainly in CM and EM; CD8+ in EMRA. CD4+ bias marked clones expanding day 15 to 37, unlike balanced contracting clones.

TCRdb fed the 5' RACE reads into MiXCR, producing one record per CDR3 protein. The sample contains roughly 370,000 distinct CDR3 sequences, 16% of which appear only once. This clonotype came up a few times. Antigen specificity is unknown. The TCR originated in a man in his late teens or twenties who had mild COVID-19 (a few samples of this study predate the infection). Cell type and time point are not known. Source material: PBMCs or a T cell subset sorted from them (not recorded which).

The DNA for the CDR3 is TGTGCCAGCAGTGATCAGCAGGGGAAACCCGGGGAGCTGTTTTTT. Its protein is CASSDQQGKPGELFF. V usage is TRBV2 and J usage is TRBJ2-2, with TRBD1 as a possible D gene (6 bases). The CDR3 contains 15 residues. Germline V CDR1 and CDR2: SNHLY, FYNNEI. Trimming took 3 bases from V and 6 from J, leaving 14 bases between them. The entire variable domain, with the rest obtained from reference TRBV2 and TRBJ2-2, is as follows: EPEVTQTPSHQVTQMGQEVILRCVPISNHLYFYWYRQILGQKVEFLVSFYNNEISEKSEIFDDQFSVERPDGSNFTLKIRSTKLEDSAMYFCASSDQQGKPGELFFGEGSRLTVL.